Listed below are T cell receptor beta chains from one sample, sequenced in a study of blood T cell repertoires in COVID-19. TCRdb's table, derived via immunoSEQ multiplex PCR, lists solely in-frame clones and lacks some. The sample lists around 88,000 clones, more than 65% occurring once. Sequencing used peripheral blood. The source is a woman older than 75 with acute or convalescent COVID-19. The CDR3 runs from the conserved cysteine through the conserved F or W. The order of the fields is D gene, V gene, clone size, J gene, CDR3 protein, CDR3 DNA. The D gene is left open where the match is weak. Part of the rows lack a size; the others show once, few, many or a class for expanded clones.

.,TRBV21-1,.,TRBJ1-3,CASSTQTGGTSGRPRNTIYF,TGTGCCAGCAGCACCCAAACCGGGGGGACTTCAGGGCGTCCAAGAAACACCATATATTTT
TRBD1,TRBV7-8,.,TRBJ1-6,CASSLEGQGITSPLHF,TGTGCCAGCAGCTTAGAGGGACAGGGGATTACCTCACCCCTCCACTTT
.,TRBV4-1,.,TRBJ1-6,CASSLQRGGNSPLHF,TGCGCCAGCAGCCTCCAACGAGGGGGTAATTCACCCCTCCACTTT
.,TRBV5-5,.,TRBJ1-4,CASSFNRGKAEKLFF,TGTGCCAGCAGCTTCAATAGGGGCAAGGCTGAAAAACTGTTTTTT
TRBD1,TRBV10-1,.,TRBJ2-1,CASSRGQGLSSYNEQFF,TGCGCCAGCAGTCGCGGACAGGGTCTCAGCTCCTACAATGAGCAGTTCTTC
.,TRBV5-1,.,TRBJ1-1,CASSLGGGNTEAFF,TGCGCCAGCAGCTTGGGTGGAGGGAACACTGAAGCTTTCTTT
.,TRBV7-3,.,TRBJ1-2,CASSLIGGAQRGYTF,TGTGCCAGCAGCTTAATAGGGGGGGCTCAGAGAGGCTACACCTTC
.,TRBV5-1,.,TRBJ2-6,CASSAPFGYGSGANVLTF,TGCGCCAGCAGCGCCCCTTTCGGGTACGGTTCTGGGGCCAACGTCCTGACTTTC
.,TRBV15,.,TRBJ1-2,CATSREAGLTYGYTF,TGTGCCACCAGCAGAGAGGCAGGACTTACCTATGGCTACACCTTC
.,TRBV18,.,TRBJ1-4,CASSPGEKLFF,TGTGCCAGCTCACCGGGCGAAAAACTGTTTTTT
.,TRBV5-1,.,TRBJ2-6,CASSLQGAGANVLTF,TGCGCCAGCAGCTTACAGGGAGCTGGGGCCAACGTCCTGACTTTC
TRBD1,TRBV5-1,.,TRBJ2-1,CASSEGQGTEQFF,TGCGCCAGCAGCGAAGGACAGGGTACTGAGCAGTTCTTC
.,TRBV2,.,TRBJ1-2,CASSADTNYSYTF,TGTGCCAGCAGCGCAGATACTAACTATAGCTACACCTTC
TRBD1,TRBV5-1,.,TRBJ1-2,CASSLETGGSANYGYTF,TGCGCCAGCAGCTTGGAGACAGGGGGTTCAGCTAACTATGGCTACACCTTC
TRBD1,TRBV30,.,TRBJ1-2,CAWSLGQGNYGYTF,TGTGCCTGGAGTCTGGGACAGGGGAACTATGGCTACACCTTC
TRBD1,TRBV5-1,.,TRBJ1-1,CASIQGQGKAFF,TGCGCCAGCATTCAGGGACAGGGGAAAGCTTTCTTT
TRBD1,TRBV9,.,TRBJ1-6,CASSAGTGESPLHF,TGTGCCAGCAGCGCGGGGACAGGGGAATCACCCCTCCACTTT
TRBD2,TRBV24-1,.,TRBJ2-1,CATSDSPEVGGSYNEQFF,TGTGCCACCAGTGATTCTCCAGAGGTGGGGGGGTCCTACAATGAGCAGTTCTTC
.,TRBV19,few,TRBJ2-7,CASRGGQELSYEQYF,TGTGCCAGTAGGGGAGGACAGGAACTTTCCTACGAGCAGTACTTC
TRBD1,TRBV10-1,.,TRBJ1-5,CASTLDSWTGDDQPQHF,TGCGCCAGCACCCTAGACTCTTGGACAGGGGACGATCAGCCCCAGCATTTT
.,TRBV5-1,.,TRBJ1-2,CASSPDSQGGYTF,TGCGCCAGCAGCCCCGACAGCCAGGGTGGCTACACCTTC
.,TRBV4-3,.,TRBJ1-1,CASSQGTGLGAFF,TGCGCCAGCAGCCAAGGTACAGGGCTAGGGGCTTTCTTT
.,TRBV10-3,.,TRBJ1-3,CAISGFTGPGNTIYF,TGTGCCATCAGTGGATTCACAGGGCCCGGAAACACCATATATTTT
TRBD1,TRBV18,.,TRBJ2-7,CASSRPGQGVYEQYF,TGTGCCAGCTCACGTCCGGGACAGGGGGTTTACGAGCAGTACTTC
.,TRBV28,.,TRBJ1-1,CASSFVGNTEAFF,TGTGCCAGCAGTTTCGTCGGGAACACTGAAGCTTTCTTT
.,TRBV6-6,.,TRBJ1-2,CASSDGEVRGYGYTF,TGTGCCAGCAGTGACGGGGAGGTTCGGGGCTATGGCTACACCTTC